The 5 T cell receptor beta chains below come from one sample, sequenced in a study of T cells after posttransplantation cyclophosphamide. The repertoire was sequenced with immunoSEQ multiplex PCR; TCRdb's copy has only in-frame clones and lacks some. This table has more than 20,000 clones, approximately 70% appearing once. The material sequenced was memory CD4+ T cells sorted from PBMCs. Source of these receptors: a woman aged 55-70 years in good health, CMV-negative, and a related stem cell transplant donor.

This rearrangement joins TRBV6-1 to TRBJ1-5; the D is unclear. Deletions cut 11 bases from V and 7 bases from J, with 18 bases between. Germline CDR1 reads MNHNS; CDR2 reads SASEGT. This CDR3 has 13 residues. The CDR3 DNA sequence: TGTGCCTCCCAAATTGTACTTAGCCAGCCCCAGCATTTT. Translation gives CASQIVLSQPQHF.

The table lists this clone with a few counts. The CDR3 DNA follows: TGTGCCAGCGGTTCTGCAAAGCGGAGCTACAATGAGCAGTTCTTC. Translation: CASGSAKRSYNEQFF. The rearrangement links TRBV25-1 to TRBJ2-1, with a weak D call TRBD2 (5 bases). The CDR3 consists of 15 residues. CDR1 and CDR2 from the germline V gene are MGHDK and SYGVNS. The V end lost 8 bases, the J end lost 3 bases, and 17 bases lay between the germline ends.

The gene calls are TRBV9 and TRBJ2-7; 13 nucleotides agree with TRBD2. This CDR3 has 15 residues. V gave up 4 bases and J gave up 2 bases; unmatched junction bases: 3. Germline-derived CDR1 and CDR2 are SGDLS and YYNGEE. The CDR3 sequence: CASSPGLAGAYEQYF. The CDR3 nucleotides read TGTGCCAGCAGCCCCGGACTAGCGGGAGCCTACGAGCAGTACTTC.

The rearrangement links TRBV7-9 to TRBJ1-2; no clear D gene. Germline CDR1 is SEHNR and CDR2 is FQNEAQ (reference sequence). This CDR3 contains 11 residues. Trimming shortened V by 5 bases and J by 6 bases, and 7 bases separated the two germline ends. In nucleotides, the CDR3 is TGTGCCAGCAGCCTCGAGCATGGCTACACCTTC. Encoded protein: CASSLEHGYTF.

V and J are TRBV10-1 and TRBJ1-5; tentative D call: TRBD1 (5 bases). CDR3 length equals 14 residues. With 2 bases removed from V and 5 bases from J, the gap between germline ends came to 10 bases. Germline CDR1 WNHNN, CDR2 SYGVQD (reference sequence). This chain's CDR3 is CASSERGYDQPQHF. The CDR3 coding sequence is TGCGCCAGCAGTGAGAGGGGTTATGATCAGCCCCAGCATTTT.